This TCR beta chain was identified in a study of T cells in localized non-small cell lung cancer. After removal of 6 bases from V and 1 base from J, the junction contained 11 bases not matched to a gene. This CDR3 comprises 17 residues. Germline lookup yields CDR1 LNHDA and CDR2 SQIVND (reference sequence). Sequenced by immunoSEQ multiplex PCR; TCRdb stores in-frame clones only, minus some. The sample lists 2,000 to 2,500 clones, around a quarter occurring once. The chain employs TRBV19 and TRBJ2-1; 8 nucleotides match TRBD1. The clonotype comes from a woman aged 40-75 years with stage II lung adenocarcinoma. This specimen consisted of lung tumor tissue, obtained before any cancer treatment. The CDR3 reads CASRDPGGRMSYNEQFF. The CDR3 DNA reads TGTGCCAGTAGGGATCCAGGGGGCCGAATGTCCTACAATGAGCAGTTCTTC.